This TCR beta chain is drawn from a study of blood T cell repertoires in COVID-19. Germline-derived CDR1 and CDR2 are MNHEY and SVGEGT. This CDR3 spans 14 amino acids. The V and J ends lost 5 bases and 5 bases, in that order; junction bases with no gene match: 5. Sequencing used immunoSEQ multiplex PCR; TCRdb keeps in-frame clones, though not all of them. The sample has 97,000 or so clones; approximately 80% are singletons. The sequence came from a man aged 65-85 years with active or convalescent COVID-19. The V gene is TRBV6-2 or TRBV6-3, the J gene TRBJ2-7; 11 bases fit TRBD2. The source material was peripheral blood. CDR3 amino acids: CASSTSGGPHEQYF. CDR3 bases: TGTGCCAGCAGTACTAGCGGGGGTCCCCACGAGCAGTACTTC.